Shown below are 11 T cell receptor beta chains from a single sample sequenced in a study of blood T cell repertoires in COVID-19. The protocol was immunoSEQ multiplex PCR, while the TCRdb copy is restricted to in-frame clones and leaves out a portion. The table lists under 200,000 clones, 89% of them singletons, with around 8.9% in the top ten. Sequenced sample: PBMCs or T cells enriched from blood (not recorded which). The receptors were gathered from a woman in her late teens or twenties who had recovered from COVID-19.

The V and J genes are TRBV5-4 and TRBJ2-3; TRBD1 matches 7 bases. Germline V gene sequence: CDR1 SGHNT, CDR2 YYREEE (reference sequence). The length of the CDR3 is 15 residues. J lost 6 bases, V lost 2 bases, and 9 bases had no gene match. CDR3: CASSLQGIKADTQYF. The CDR3 DNA follows: TGTGCCAGCAGCTTACAGGGGATCAAGGCGGATACGCAGTATTTT.

The J gene is TRBJ2-2, the V gene TRBV2; the D gene is possibly TRBD1 (6 bases). There are 16 residues in the CDR3. The V end was cut by 3 bases, the J end by 0 bases, with 11 bases between. Germline CDR1 and CDR2: SNHLY and FYNNEI. The CDR3 loop is CASSDRGLSNTGELFF. As DNA, the CDR3 is TGTGCCAGCAGTGACAGGGGCCTCTCGAACACCGGGGAGCTGTTTTTT.

This clone was recorded once. The CDR3 DNA reads TGTGCCAGCAGTTCCAACGGACTAGTGGGCGAGCAGTACTTC. It yields the protein CASSSNGLVGEQYF. The chain employs TRBV27 and TRBJ2-7, with TRBD2 matching 7 bases. V lost 4 bases, J lost 6 bases, and 9 bases stayed unmatched. This CDR3 comprises 14 residues. Germline V gene lookup returns CDR1 MNHEY and CDR2 SMNVEV (reference sequence).

The V gene is TRBV12-3 or TRBV12-4, the J gene TRBJ2-1; no clear D. This CDR3 contains 11 residues. V was shortened by 5 bases and J by 7 bases, with 6 bases between the two germline ends. The CDR3 region is CASSPRNEQFF. DNA for the CDR3: TGTGCCAGCAGTCCCAGGAATGAGCAGTTCTTC.

This clone has more than one count but fewer than ten. This chain joins TRBV5-6 and TRBJ2-3; 8 nucleotides line up with TRBD1. The CDR3 is made up of 15 amino acids. J was trimmed by 3 bases and V by 0 bases; bases with no gene match: 3. CDR1 and CDR2 from the germline V gene are SGHDT and YYEEEE. The CDR3 here is CASSLADRETDTQYF. The CDR3 region has the DNA TGTGCCAGCAGCTTGGCGGACAGGGAGACAGATACGCAGTATTTT.

The V call is TRBV7-9, the J call TRBJ1-1; D is undetermined. This CDR3 is 14 amino acids long. V was trimmed by 7 bases and J by 6 bases, leaving 18 bases between them. CDR1 and CDR2 (germline): SEHNR, FQNEAQ (reference sequence). The CDR3 here is CASTIPGSGAEAFF. CDR3 coding DNA: TGTGCCAGCACCATACCCGGGAGTGGGGCTGAAGCTTTCTTT.

This clone was observed once. The chain joins TRBV9 to TRBJ2-5; D might be TRBD1 (5 bases). Germline values: CDR1 SGDLS, CDR2 YYNGEE. Trimming took 6 bases from V and 1 from J, leaving 13 bases between them. This CDR3 region has 14 residues. CDR3 nucleotide sequence: TGTGCCAGCACCGTGGGGCTAGGCCAAGAGACCCAGTACTTC. Its protein is CASTVGLGQETQYF.

The chain carries TRBV27 and TRBJ1-4; 11 positions agree with TRBD1. Germline lookup yields CDR1 MNHEY and CDR2 SMNVEV (reference sequence). CDR3 length: 15 amino acids. With 4 bases clipped from V and 11 bases from J, the junction kept 9 bases outside the gene matches. This CDR3 is CASSSLGQGAEKLFF. The CDR3 DNA sequence: TGTGCCAGCAGTTCCCTAGGACAGGGGGCGGAGAAACTGTTTTTT.

V is TRBV4-1 and J is TRBJ1-5, with TRBD1 as a possible D gene (6 bases). The CDR3 loop spans 17 amino acids. CDR1 and CDR2 (germline): MGHRA, YSYEKL. Trimming took 0 bases from V and 5 from J, leaving 17 bases between them. In DNA, the CDR3 is TGCGCCAGCAGCCAAGAGGGGGGGCTACAGACCGATCAGCCCCAGCATTTT. It translates to CASSQEGGLQTDQPQHF.

The J gene is TRBJ1-2, the V gene TRBV21-1. TRBV21-1 is reported as a pseudogene. The CDR3 covers 13 residues. Here the CDR3 reads CASSWRVNYGYTF. The CDR3 DNA is TGTGCCAGCAGCTGGCGGGTAAACTATGGCTACACCTTC.

A remark on this clone: The sample contains more than one DNA sequence encoding this CDR3. The rearrangement uses TRBV6-5 and TRBJ1-3; D might be TRBD1 (5 bases). CDR1 and CDR2 (germline): MNHEY, SVGAGI. Trimming left V 2 bases short and J 1 base short, with 6 bases between. This CDR3 has 14 residues. The CDR3 DNA reads TGTGCCAGCAGTTACGGGGGGTCTGGAAACACCATATATTTT. It yields the protein CASSYGGSGNTIYF.